This T cell receptor (beta chain) was captured in a study of T cell clonotyping in hematopoietic cell transplantation. On the study more broadly: Recipients' pretransplant samples followed cytoreduction.

Generated by immunoSEQ multiplex PCR, the TCRdb table keeps only in-frame clones and is missing some. The data show some 76,000 clones, with about 96% seen just once and roughly 1.7% held by the top ten. Time point defined: recipient sample about 28 days before transplant, after cytoreduction. The CDR3 is 15 residues long. Trimming shortened V by 2 bases and J by 2 bases, and 10 bases separated the two germline ends. Looked up from germline, CDR1 is SGHTA and CDR2 is FQGNSA. The specimen was peripheral blood mononuclear cells, collected before stem cell transplant. This receptor was obtained from a woman aged 45-60 years with acute myeloid leukemia. Some clones in this sample may be carry-over from other donors' samples. The V call is TRBV7-2, the J call TRBJ2-1, with a tentative D call TRBD2 (6 bases). The CDR3 DNA is TGTGCCAGCAGCTTAAGGCGGGGCCCCTACAATGAGCAGTTCTTC. It specifies CASSLRRGPYNEQFF.